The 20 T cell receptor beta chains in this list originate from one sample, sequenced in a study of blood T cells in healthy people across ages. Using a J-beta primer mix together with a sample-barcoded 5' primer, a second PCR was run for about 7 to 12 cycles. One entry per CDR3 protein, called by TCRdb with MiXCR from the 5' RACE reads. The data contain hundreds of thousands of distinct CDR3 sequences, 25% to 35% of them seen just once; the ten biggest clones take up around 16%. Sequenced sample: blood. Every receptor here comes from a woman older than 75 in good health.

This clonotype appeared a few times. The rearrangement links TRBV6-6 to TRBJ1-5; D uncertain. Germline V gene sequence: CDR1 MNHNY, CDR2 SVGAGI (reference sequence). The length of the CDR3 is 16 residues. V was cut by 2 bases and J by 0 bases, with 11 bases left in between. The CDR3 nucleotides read TGTGCCAGCAGTTACGCGGGTCCGCATAGCAATCAGCCCCAGCATTTT. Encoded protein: CASSYAGPHSNQPQHF.

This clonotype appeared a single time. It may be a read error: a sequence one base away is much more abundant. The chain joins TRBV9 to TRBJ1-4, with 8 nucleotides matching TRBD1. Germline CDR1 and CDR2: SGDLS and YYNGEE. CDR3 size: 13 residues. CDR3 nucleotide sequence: TGTGCCAGCATTACCAGGGGGCGAGAAAAACGGTTTTTT. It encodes CASITRGREKRFF. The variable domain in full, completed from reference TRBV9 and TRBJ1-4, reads DSGVTQTPKHLITATGQRVTLRCSPRSGDLSVYWYQQSLDQGLQFLIQYYNGEERAKGNILERFSAQQFPDLHSELNLSSLELGDSALYFCASITRGREKRFFGSGTQLSVL.

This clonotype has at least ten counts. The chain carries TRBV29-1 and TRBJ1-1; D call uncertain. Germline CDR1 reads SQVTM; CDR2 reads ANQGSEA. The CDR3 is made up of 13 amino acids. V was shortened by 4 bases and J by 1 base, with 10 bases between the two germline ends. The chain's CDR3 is CSVGSRRNTEAFF. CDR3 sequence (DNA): TGCAGCGTTGGATCTCGGAGGAACACTGAAGCTTTCTTT.

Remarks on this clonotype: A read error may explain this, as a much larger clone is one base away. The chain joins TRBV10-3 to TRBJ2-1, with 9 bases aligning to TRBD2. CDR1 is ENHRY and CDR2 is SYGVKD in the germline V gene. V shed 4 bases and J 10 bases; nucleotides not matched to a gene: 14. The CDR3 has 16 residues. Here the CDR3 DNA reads TGTGCCATCAGTGGGGATATAGCGGGGGAGGGGTCGGAGCAGTTCTTC. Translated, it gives CAISGDIAGEGSEQFF.

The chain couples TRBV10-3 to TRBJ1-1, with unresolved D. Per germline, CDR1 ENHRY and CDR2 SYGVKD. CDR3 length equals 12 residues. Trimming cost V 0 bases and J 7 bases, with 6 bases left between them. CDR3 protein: CAISESKGEAFF. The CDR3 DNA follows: TGTGCCATCAGTGAGTCGAAGGGTGAAGCTTTCTTT.

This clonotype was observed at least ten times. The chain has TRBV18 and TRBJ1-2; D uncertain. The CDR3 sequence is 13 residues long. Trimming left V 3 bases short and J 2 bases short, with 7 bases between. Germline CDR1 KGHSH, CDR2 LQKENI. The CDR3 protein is CASSPGGNYGYTF. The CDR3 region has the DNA TGTGCCAGCTCACCGGGCGGGAACTATGGCTACACCTTC.

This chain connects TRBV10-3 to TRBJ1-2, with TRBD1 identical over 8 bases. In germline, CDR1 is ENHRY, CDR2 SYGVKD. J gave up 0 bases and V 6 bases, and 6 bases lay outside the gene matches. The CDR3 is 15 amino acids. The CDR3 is CAISDRTGSNYGYTF. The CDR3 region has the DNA TGTGCCATCAGCGACCGGACAGGGTCTAACTATGGCTACACCTTC.

CDR3 in amino acids: CASSETGPLVYGYTF. The CDR3 DNA reads as TGTGCCAGCAGTGAGACCGGGCCCCTAGTCTATGGCTACACCTTC. V usage is TRBV2 and J usage is TRBJ1-2; D unclear. The length of the CDR3 is 15 residues. Germline loops: CDR1 SNHLY, CDR2 FYNNEI. The V end was cut by 3 bases, the J end by 4 bases, with 15 bases between.

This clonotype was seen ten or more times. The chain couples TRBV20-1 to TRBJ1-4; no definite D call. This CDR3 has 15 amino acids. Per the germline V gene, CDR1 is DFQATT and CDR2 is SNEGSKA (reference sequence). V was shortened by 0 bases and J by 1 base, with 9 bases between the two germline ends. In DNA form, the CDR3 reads TGCAGTGCTAGAGATCTTACAGTAACTAATGAAAAACTGTTTTTT. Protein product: CSARDLTVTNEKLFF.

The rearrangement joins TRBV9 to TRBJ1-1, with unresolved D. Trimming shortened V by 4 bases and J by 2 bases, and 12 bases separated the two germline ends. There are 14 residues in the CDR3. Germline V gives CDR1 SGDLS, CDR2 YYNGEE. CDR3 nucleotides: TGTGCCAGCAGCCTCCTAACAACTAACACTGAAGCTTTCTTT. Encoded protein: CASSLLTTNTEAFF.

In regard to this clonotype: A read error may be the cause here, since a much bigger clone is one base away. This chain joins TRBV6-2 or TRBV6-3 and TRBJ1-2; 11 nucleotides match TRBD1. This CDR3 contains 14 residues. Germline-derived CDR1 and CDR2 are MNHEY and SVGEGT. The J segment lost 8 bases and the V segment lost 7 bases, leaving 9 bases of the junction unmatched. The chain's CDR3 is CASTGWTGGKGYTF. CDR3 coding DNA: TGTGCCAGCACTGGCTGGACAGGGGGCAAAGGCTACACCTTC.

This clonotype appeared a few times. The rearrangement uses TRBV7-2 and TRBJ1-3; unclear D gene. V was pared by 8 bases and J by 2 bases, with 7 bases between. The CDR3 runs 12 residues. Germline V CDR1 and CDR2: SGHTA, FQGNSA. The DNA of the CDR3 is TGTGCCAGCGGGTTTCCTGGAAACACCATATATTTT. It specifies CASGFPGNTIYF.

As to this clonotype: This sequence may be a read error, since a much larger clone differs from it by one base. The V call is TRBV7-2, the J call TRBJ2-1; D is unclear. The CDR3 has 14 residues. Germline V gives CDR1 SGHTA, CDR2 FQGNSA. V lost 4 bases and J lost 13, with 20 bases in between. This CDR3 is CASSYAVGLRTQFF. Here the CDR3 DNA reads TGTGCCAGCAGCTACGCAGTCGGGTTGCGGACCCAGTTCTTC. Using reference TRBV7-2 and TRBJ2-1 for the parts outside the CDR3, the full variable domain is GAGVSQSPSNKVTEKGKDVELRCDPISGHTALYWYRQSLGQGLEFLIYFQGNSAPDKSGLPSDRFSAERTGGSVSTLTIQRTQQEDSAVYLCASSYAVGLRTQFFGPGTRLTVL.

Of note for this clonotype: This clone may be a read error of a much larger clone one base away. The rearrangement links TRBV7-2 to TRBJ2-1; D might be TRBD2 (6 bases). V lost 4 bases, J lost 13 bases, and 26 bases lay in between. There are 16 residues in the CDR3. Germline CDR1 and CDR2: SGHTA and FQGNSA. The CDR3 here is CASSSTDGGAQETQFF. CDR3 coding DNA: TGTGCCAGCAGCTCAACCGACGGCGGGGCCCAAGAGACCCAGTTCTTC.

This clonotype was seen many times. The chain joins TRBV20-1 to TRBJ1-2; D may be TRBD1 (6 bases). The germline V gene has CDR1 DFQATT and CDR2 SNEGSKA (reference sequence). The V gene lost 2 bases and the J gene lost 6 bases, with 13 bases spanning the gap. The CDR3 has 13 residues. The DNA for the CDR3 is TGCAGTGCTAGAACACAGGGAAGGCATGGCTACACCTTC. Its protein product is CSARTQGRHGYTF.

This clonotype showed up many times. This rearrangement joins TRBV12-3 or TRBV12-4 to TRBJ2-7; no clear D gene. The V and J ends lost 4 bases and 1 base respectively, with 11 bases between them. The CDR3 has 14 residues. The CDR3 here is CASSSTRNSYEQYF. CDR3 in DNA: TGTGCCAGCAGTTCCACGCGGAATTCCTACGAGCAGTACTTC.

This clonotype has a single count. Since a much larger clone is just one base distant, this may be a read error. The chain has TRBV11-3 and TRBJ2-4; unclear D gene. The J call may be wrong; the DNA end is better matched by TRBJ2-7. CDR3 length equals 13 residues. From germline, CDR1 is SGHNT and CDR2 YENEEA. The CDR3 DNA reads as TGTGCCAGCAGCTTAAGTCCGTTTGACGAGCAGTACTTC. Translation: CASSLSPFDEQYF.

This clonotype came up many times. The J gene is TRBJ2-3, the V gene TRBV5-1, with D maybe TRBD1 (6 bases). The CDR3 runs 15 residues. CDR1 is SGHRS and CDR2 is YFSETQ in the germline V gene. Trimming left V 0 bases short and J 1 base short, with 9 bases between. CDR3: CASSLAAGGTDTQYF. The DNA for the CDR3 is TGCGCCAGCAGCTTGGCAGCAGGGGGCACAGATACGCAGTATTTT. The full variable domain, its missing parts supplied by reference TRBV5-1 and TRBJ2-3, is KAGVTQTPRYLIKTRGQQVTLSCSPISGHRSVSWYQQTPGQGLQFLFEYFSETQRNKGNFPGRFSGRQFSNSRSEMNVSTLELGDSALYLCASSLAAGGTDTQYFGPGTRLTVL.

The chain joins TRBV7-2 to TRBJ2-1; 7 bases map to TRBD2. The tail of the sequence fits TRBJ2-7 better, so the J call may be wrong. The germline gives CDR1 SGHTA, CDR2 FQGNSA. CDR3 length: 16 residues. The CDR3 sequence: CASSTTSASSYNEQYF. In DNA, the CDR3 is TGTGCCAGCAGCACCACTAGCGCTAGCTCCTACAATGAGCAGTACTTC.

The DNA for the CDR3 is TGTGCCAGCAGCCGGGGACAGACCTTTAATTCACCCCTCCACTTT. It yields the protein CASSRGQTFNSPLHF. This chain links TRBV6-5 with TRBJ1-6; 7 bases fit TRBD1. Germline CDR1 and CDR2: MNHEY and SVGAGI. The CDR3 has 15 residues. V shed 6 bases, J shed 6 bases, and the junction held 8 bases outside the gene matches.